The clone carrying this T cell receptor beta chain was picked up many times. The data originate from a study of response to subunit inactivated influenza vaccine. MiXCR was run by TCRdb on the RT-PCR reads, yielding one entry per CDR3 protein. The data contain over 800,000 distinct CDR3 sequences, about 20% of them singletons. V lost 0 bases and J lost 4, with 16 bases in between. CDR3 length equals 15 residues. Germline lookup yields CDR1 DFQATT and CDR2 SNEGSKA (reference sequence). Here the sequenced sample was PBMCs from blood, taken more than 4 days after vaccination. The V call is TRBV20-1, the J call TRBJ2-7; perhaps TRBD1 as D (6 bases). The clonotype originates from a man between 45 and 60 years old who received an inactivated influenza vaccine. The CDR3 bases are TGCAGTGCTAGAGATCCCCAGGGGAGACGTTACGAGCAGTACTTC. This encodes CSARDPQGRRYEQYF.